The rows below give T cell receptor beta chains drawn from one sample of a study of blood T cells in healthy people across ages. From the 5' RACE reads, TCRdb called clonotypes with MiXCR, one entry per CDR3 protein. Counted here are around 970,000 distinct CDR3 sequences, roughly 51% occurring once; the ten biggest clones make up about a fifth. The specimen was blood. All receptors derive from a woman aged 55-70 years in good health. Both conserved end residues are part of each CDR3. A D gene is named only where the DNA matches it firmly. Clone size appears in some rows only: once, few, many, or a class for an expanded clone.

D: .; J: TRBJ1-1; size: few; V: TRBV5-6; CDR3: CASSLAGLTEAFF; DNA: TGTGCCAGCAGCTTAGCAGGGCTCACTGAAGCTTTCTTT
D: .; J: TRBJ2-3; size: few; V: TRBV11-3; CDR3: CASSLSGISDTQYF; DNA: TGTGCCAGCAGCTTATCTGGCATTTCAGATACGCAGTATTTT
D: TRBD2; J: TRBJ2-1; size: .; V: TRBV20-1; CDR3: CSAAGTNPSYNEQFF; DNA: TGCAGTGCTGCCGGGACTAACCCCTCCTACAATGAGCAGTTCTTC
D: TRBD1; J: TRBJ1-2; size: .; V: TRBV28; CDR3: CANRPDRASGNYGYTF; DNA: TGTGCCAACAGACCCGACAGGGCCTCGGGTAACTATGGCTACACCTTC
D: .; J: TRBJ2-5; size: few; V: TRBV12-5; CDR3: CASAVSLVGTQYF; DNA: TGTGCTAGTGCCGTCAGCCTAGTTGGGACCCAGTACTTC
D: TRBD2; J: TRBJ2-1; size: .; V: TRBV7-2; CDR3: CASSLGLAAGEQFF; DNA: TGTGCCAGCAGCTTAGGGCTAGCGGCGGGTGAGCAGTTCTTC
D: TRBD2; J: TRBJ2-1; size: .; V: TRBV2; CDR3: CASSGLLAGAYRNEQFF; DNA: TGTGCCAGCAGTGGATTGCTAGCGGGAGCTTATAGGAATGAGCAGTTCTTC
D: .; J: TRBJ2-2; size: .; V: TRBV4-2; CDR3: CASSQEVAQNTRELFF; DNA: TGTGCCAGCAGCCAAGAGGTAGCGCAAAACACCAGGGAGCTGTTTTTT
D: .; J: TRBJ2-2; size: .; V: TRBV7-6; CDR3: CASSLSAGENTGELFF; DNA: TGTGCCAGCAGCTTATCGGCCGGGGAGAACACCGGGGAGCTGTTTTTT
D: .; J: TRBJ2-1; size: many; V: TRBV7-3; CDR3: CASSPYRDKRHEQFF; DNA: TGTGCCAGCAGCCCCTACCGGGACAAGCGACATGAGCAGTTCTTC
D: .; J: TRBJ2-4; size: few; V: TRBV5-1; CDR3: CASSSDSPAKNIQYF; DNA: TGCGCCAGCAGCTCTGACAGTCCAGCCAAAAACATTCAGTACTTC
D: .; J: TRBJ1-2; size: .; V: TRBV7-2; CDR3: CASSSFRETDGYTF; DNA: TGTGCCAGCAGCTCCTTCCGGGAGACCGATGGCTACACCTTC
D: .; J: TRBJ2-1; size: .; V: TRBV7-7; CDR3: CASSLWGADEQFF; DNA: TGTGCCAGCAGCTTATGGGGGGCAGATGAGCAGTTCTTC
D: .; J: TRBJ2-7; size: few; V: TRBV4-2; CDR3: CASSQPVASVGSYEQYF; DNA: TGTGCCAGCAGCCAACCGGTTGCTAGCGTAGGGTCCTACGAGCAGTACTTC
D: TRBD2; J: TRBJ2-7; size: .; V: TRBV20-1; CDR3: CSARDPPKGGTTYEQYF; DNA: TGCAGTGCTAGAGATCCCCCCAAAGGCGGGACTACCTACGAGCAGTACTTC
D: TRBD1; J: TRBJ2-3; size: .; V: TRBV6-4; CDR3: CASSDSQGADTQYF; DNA: TGTGCCAGCAGTGACTCACAGGGGGCAGATACGCAGTATTTT
D: .; J: TRBJ1-5; size: .; V: TRBV6-5; CDR3: CASSSSGPSQPQHF; DNA: TGTGCCAGCAGTAGCTCGGGGCCCTCTCAGCCCCAGCATTTT
D: .; J: TRBJ1-4; size: .; V: TRBV4-2; CDR3: CASSQGGPATNEKLFF; DNA: TGTGCCAGCAGCCAAGGAGGCCCAGCAACTAATGAAAAACTGTTTTTT
D: .; J: TRBJ2-3; size: .; V: TRBV29-1; CDR3: CSVAPGRGSNTQYF; DNA: TGCAGCGTTGCCCCGGGTCGGGGCTCAAATACGCAGTATTTT
D: .; J: TRBJ1-4; size: once; V: TRBV12-3/TRBV12-4; CDR3: CASSLSRASNEKLFF; DNA: TGTGCCAGCAGTTTATCCCGGGCCTCTAATGAAAAACTGTTTTTT
D: .; J: TRBJ2-7; size: .; V: TRBV12-3/TRBV12-4; CDR3: CASSLANEVAQYF; DNA: TGTGCCAGCAGTTTAGCGAACGAGGTGGCGCAGTACTTC
D: .; J: TRBJ1-2; size: .; V: TRBV7-2; CDR3: CASSSSDSYGYTF; DNA: TGTGCCAGCAGCTCTTCGGACAGCTATGGCTACACCTTC
D: .; J: TRBJ2-1; size: .; V: TRBV6-1; CDR3: CASSEVGGEGDNEQFF; DNA: TGTGCCAGCAGTGAAGTGGGTGGCGAGGGAGACAATGAGCAGTTCTTC
D: .; J: TRBJ2-7; size: .; V: TRBV5-1; CDR3: CASSAGQAYEQYF; DNA: TGTGCCAGCAGCGCGGGACAAGCCTACGAGCAGTACTTC
D: TRBD2; J: TRBJ2-1; size: .; V: TRBV12-3/TRBV12-4; CDR3: CASSLITGTSGRREQFF; DNA: TGTGCCAGCAGCCTAATTACCGGGACTAGCGGGAGAAGGGAGCAGTTCTTC
D: TRBD1; J: TRBJ1-2; size: .; V: TRBV29-1; CDR3: CSAQTGVGYTF; DNA: TGCAGCGCCCAGACAGGGGTCGGCTACACCTTC
D: .; J: TRBJ2-1; size: many; V: TRBV27; CDR3: CASSLRDAGGNEQFF; DNA: TGTGCCAGCAGTTTACGGGACGCCGGTGGTAATGAGCAGTTCTTC
D: .; J: TRBJ2-1; size: .; V: TRBV7-2; CDR3: CASSLVLGRRNEQFF; DNA: TGTGCCAGCAGCTTAGTCCTTGGCAGGAGAAATGAGCAGTTCTTC
D: .; J: TRBJ2-5; size: .; V: TRBV9; CDR3: CASSVGVAAVVGETQYF; DNA: TGTGCCAGCAGCGTAGGAGTTGCGGCGGTCGTAGGAGAGACCCAGTACTTC
D: .; J: TRBJ2-3; size: .; V: TRBV21-1; CDR3: CASSDSSGSCTDTQYF; DNA: TGTGCCAGCAGCGACTCCAGCGGGAGTTGCACAGATACGCAGTATTTT
D: .; J: TRBJ2-5; size: few; V: TRBV4-2; CDR3: CASSQELRGQKETQYF; DNA: TGTGCCAGCAGCCAAGAATTGCGGGGGCAAAAAGAGACCCAGTACTTC
D: .; J: TRBJ1-4; size: many; V: TRBV7-2; CDR3: CASSSTTNEKLFF; DNA: TGTGCCAGCAGCTCGACGACTAATGAAAAACTGTTTTTT
D: .; J: TRBJ2-3; size: .; V: TRBV7-2; CDR3: CASSLVRAGSNTDTQYF; DNA: TGTGCCAGCAGCTTAGTTCGGGCAGGGTCCAACACAGATACGCAGTATTTT